A selection of T cell receptor beta chains follows, all from one sample in a study of OX40 agonist ivuxolimab in advanced cancers. The protocol was immunoSEQ multiplex PCR, while the TCRdb copy is restricted to in-frame clones and leaves out a portion. The sample lists about 100,000 clones; about 91% were seen once. Sequencing used CD4+ or CD8+ T cells sorted from blood, obtained in a trial of the OX40 agonist ivuxolimab. These TCRs come from an adult with an advanced solid tumor such as melanoma, head and neck, liver or kidney cancer. Both conserved end residues are trimmed from each CDR3. Each record gives: CDR3 protein, V gene, J gene, clone size. Clone size is stated in some rows and not others, as once, few, many or a class when expanded.

ASSRTLLGSGANVLT	TRBV5-1	TRBJ2-6	-
ASRRDRGNQPQH	TRBV6-5	TRBJ1-5	few
ASRDRVNTEAF	TRBV6-6	TRBJ1-1	-
ASSPSPTRLLRETQY	TRBV19	TRBJ2-5	once
ASSKTRVLHEQY	TRBV7-9	TRBJ2-7	once
ASSRNRYNEQF	TRBV13	TRBJ2-1	-
ASGGQGAKETQY	TRBV6-5	TRBJ2-5	-
ASSSPTRTGTDTQY	TRBV28	TRBJ2-3	-
ASTPKGLNYGYT	TRBV7-2	TRBJ1-2	-
ASSYGQMGRLGGYT	TRBV6-5	TRBJ1-2	-
ASSLLRNQETQY	TRBV5-4	TRBJ2-5	-
ASSLGVAGGPTGELF	TRBV5-1	TRBJ2-2	-
ASRGDRANYGYT	TRBV6-5	TRBJ1-2	-
ASRGSGRTD	TRBV5-1	TRBJ2-3	-
ASSLPHAGAEAF	TRBV28	TRBJ1-1	once
ASTLLAGATYEQY	TRBV6-5	TRBJ2-7	-
ATSTPRPPELF	TRBV15	TRBJ1-4	-
ASSGSGTPAPQPQH	TRBV28	TRBJ1-5	-
ACPFLDRGREKLF	TRBV30	TRBJ1-4	-
ASSLSGGFTGELF	TRBV5-1	TRBJ2-2	-
ASSFGPLSEKLF	TRBV27	TRBJ1-4	-
ASSLTGGLVGELF	TRBV19	TRBJ2-2	-
ASSLRLPGNTIY	TRBV5-4	TRBJ1-3	-
ASSTSSLLAGGLDEQF	TRBV28	TRBJ2-1	-
ASSGIGGGYT	TRBV6-5	TRBJ1-2	-
ATSRDKAGGLNEQF	TRBV15	TRBJ2-1	-
ASSLAGGTGETQY	TRBV5-4	TRBJ2-5	-
AGDGGGNYNEQF	TRBV6-1	TRBJ2-1	-
ASSRGATNEKLF	TRBV6-6	TRBJ1-4	-
ASSQTGSADTQY	TRBV6-5	TRBJ2-3	-
ASSREKSTEAF	TRBV7-9	TRBJ1-1	-
ASSFGRGDVETQY	TRBV11-2	TRBJ2-5	-
ASIGTGVGRGNQPQH	TRBV19	TRBJ1-5	few
ASSLGGRPGEKLF	TRBV13	TRBJ1-4	-
ASSEVQRGGTDTQY	TRBV2	TRBJ2-3	-
ASSPGTGTTSPLH	TRBV5-4	TRBJ1-6	-
ASTPQGGNEQF	TRBV27	TRBJ2-1	-
ASSRDRDYGYT	TRBV5-1	TRBJ1-2	-
ASKGWASTDTQY	TRBV5-1	TRBJ2-3	-
ASRGPGQGKDEQF	TRBV6-6	TRBJ2-1	-
ASSATASSYNEQF	TRBV4-2	TRBJ2-1	-
ASRNRRDSDYEQY	TRBV5-4	TRBJ2-7	-
ASSLGTGTYGYT	TRBV7-9	TRBJ1-2	-
ASSPRTSTTGELF	TRBV7-8	TRBJ2-2	-
AWSGPRDRTSYEQY	TRBV30	TRBJ2-7	-